This TCR beta chain stems from a study of cytotoxic CD8 clonotypes in ibrutinib-treated CLL. CDR1 is MNHNY, CDR2 SVGAGI, per germline (reference sequence). V shed 7 bases, J shed 5 bases, and the junction held 5 bases outside the gene matches. This CDR3 region has 13 residues. Study-wide results and caveats: The clonality went up when patients responded to ibrutinib and dropped back toward baseline at progression.

Depth targeted 1 in 200,000 to 1 in 1 million T cells, averaging approximately 9.3x coverage per clonotype. Assay: immunoSEQ multiplex PCR; the TCRdb copy retains only in-frame clones and omits some. The table shows about 270,000 clones, with roughly four fifths occurring only once. On this clone itself: Its antigen is still unknown.

TCR beta libraries used around 1.8 micrograms of DNA from cryopreserved PBMCs. This specimen was PBMCs, taken at disease progression, from a patient treated with ibrutinib. V usage is TRBV6-6 and J usage is TRBJ2-5, with 9 bases lining up with TRBD1. This TCR was recovered from a human donor with chronic lymphocytic leukemia. CDR3 coding DNA: TGTGCCAGCACAACAGGGGGCTGGGAGACCCAGTACTTC. Its translation is CASTTGGWETQYF.